Each of the 28 T cell receptor beta chains below was sequenced from the same sample in a study of T cells in Graves' hyperthyroidism and ophthalmopathy. The TCR beta CDR3 regions underwent amplification using RNA transcripts as the source. A first-round RT-PCR of the TCR CDR3 used the HTBI primer set. TCRdb fed the multiplex PCR reads into MiXCR, producing one record per CDR3 protein. The repertoire holds some 300,000 distinct CDR3 sequences, with 10% to 15% as singletons. What was sequenced was blood. These receptor sequences come from a woman aged 25-40 years with Graves' hyperthyroidism that later progressed to Graves' ophthalmopathy.

Many counts were recorded for this clonotype. The chain is built from TRBV20-1 and TRBJ1-2; a weak D match, TRBD1 (5 bases). Germline V gene sequence: CDR1 DFQATT, CDR2 SNEGSKA (reference sequence). V lost 0 bases and J 5 bases, leaving 13 bases between the germline ends. The CDR3 is 14 amino acids. CDR3 in amino acids: CSARDGDSPYGYTF. Written as DNA, the CDR3 is TGCAGTGCTAGAGATGGTGACAGTCCTTATGGCTACACCTTC.

This clonotype was seen repeatedly, ten times or more. V usage is TRBV3-1 and J usage is TRBJ2-1; TRBD2 agrees at 9 bases. The CDR3 length is 18 residues. The germline gives CDR1 LGHDT, CDR2 YNNKEL (reference sequence). Germline trimming cut 0 bases from V and 7 bases from J; bases unmatched to any gene: 13. This chain's CDR3 is CASSQDPFGREGKNEQFF. The CDR3 coding sequence is TGTGCCAGCAGCCAAGACCCGTTCGGGCGGGAGGGCAAAAATGAGCAGTTCTTC.

This clonotype was counted at least ten times. This chain joins TRBV30 and TRBJ2-2; D remains ambiguous. The CDR3 covers 11 residues. Between the trimmed V and J ends, which lost 7 bases and 3 bases, there was a span of 6 bases. The germline CDR1 and CDR2 sequences are GTSNPN and SVGIG (reference sequence). CDR3 nucleotide sequence: TGTGCCTTTACGGACACCGGGGAGCTGTTTTTT. Translation: CAFTDTGELFF.

The CDR3 reads CSVAGDNGEAFF. The CDR3 DNA follows: TGCAGCGTTGCGGGGGACAATGGAGAAGCTTTCTTT. The chain links TRBV29-1 to TRBJ1-1; tentative D call: TRBD1 (6 bases). Deletions cut 4 bases from V and 8 bases from J, with 14 bases between. The CDR3 has 12 residues. Germline CDR1 is SQVTM and CDR2 is ANQGSEA.

This clonotype came up many times. The chain uses TRBV6-1 and TRBJ2-5, with D possibly being TRBD1 (5 bases). The CDR3 is 16 residues long. Germline assignment: CDR1 MNHNS and CDR2 SASEGT. Trimming took 6 bases from V and 0 from J, leaving 17 bases between them. CDR3: CASSPVTWTNQETQYF. In nucleotides, the CDR3 is TGTGCCAGCAGCCCCGTTACTTGGACAAACCAAGAGACCCAGTACTTC.

This clonotype was detected many times. The V gene is TRBV28, the J gene TRBJ2-2; 8 nucleotides align to TRBD2. Germline-derived CDR1 and CDR2 are MDHEN and SYDVKM. The CDR3 is made up of 18 amino acids. The trim removed 5 bases at V and 6 bases at J, leaving 17 bases unmatched. The CDR3 loop is CASSPPGSGIIWAGELFF. CDR3 bases: TGTGCCAGCAGTCCCCCGGGTAGCGGGATTATATGGGCCGGGGAGCTGTTTTTT.

This clonotype was detected many times. The V call is TRBV3-1, the J call TRBJ2-3, with D tentatively TRBD2 (6 bases). This CDR3 comprises 16 residues. With 0 bases removed from V and 7 bases from J, the gap between germline ends came to 17 bases. The germline V gene encodes CDR1 LGHDT and CDR2 YNNKEL (reference sequence). This CDR3 reads CASSQDMNGGSNTQYF. As DNA, the CDR3 is TGTGCCAGCAGCCAAGATATGAACGGGGGTTCAAATACGCAGTATTTT.

This clonotype was found a few times. This chain links TRBV4-2 with TRBJ2-2, with D possibly being TRBD1 or TRBD2 (5 bases each). The CDR3 totals 17 residues. V was pared by 0 bases and J by 6 bases, with 17 bases between. Germline CDR1 is LGHNA and CDR2 is YNFKEQ. The CDR3 sequence: CASSQEAWDDIAGELFF. The CDR3 DNA reads as TGTGCCAGCAGCCAAGAGGCCTGGGACGATATAGCCGGGGAGCTGTTTTTT.

This clonotype was counted many times. J is TRBJ2-5 and V is TRBV7-9, with D hard to call. The germline CDR1 and CDR2 sequences are SEHNR and FQNEAQ (reference sequence). V was clipped by 5 bases and J by 2 bases, with 15 bases between them. CDR3 size: 15 residues. This chain's CDR3 is CASSALLSEQETQYF. For the CDR3, the DNA is TGTGCCAGCAGCGCCCTGTTGAGCGAGCAAGAGACCCAGTACTTC.

This clonotype has only a few counts. This rearrangement joins TRBV28 to TRBJ1-5; TRBD1 matches at 8 bases. Trimming at V came to 6 bases and at J to 6 bases, leaving 10 bases not matched to a gene. CDR1 and CDR2 from the germline V gene are MDHEN and SYDVKM. This CDR3 spans 15 amino acids. Written as DNA, the CDR3 is TGTGCCAGCAGAAAAACGACAGGGGTAAGTCAGCCCCAGCATTTT. It specifies CASRKTTGVSQPQHF.

This clonotype has only a few counts. The chain links TRBV4-2 to TRBJ2-1; perhaps D is TRBD1 or TRBD2 (5 bases each). From germline, CDR1 is LGHNA and CDR2 YNFKEQ. The CDR3 consists of 14 residues. The ends were cut back, 8 bases at V and 5 bases at J, with 16 bases in the middle. This CDR3 is CASHKGSGNNEQFF. The CDR3 DNA is TGTGCCAGCCATAAGGGGAGTGGCAACAATGAGCAGTTCTTC.

This clonotype was observed a handful of times. The chain joins TRBV4-2 to TRBJ2-1; 8 bases match TRBD2. V trimming: 4 bases; J trimming: 7 bases; junction bases outside the gene matches: 6. The CDR3 spans 14 residues. CDR1 and CDR2 from the germline V gene are LGHNA and YNFKEQ. CDR3 residues: CASSPPGLENEQFF. The DNA of the CDR3 is TGTGCCAGCAGCCCACCGGGACTAGAAAATGAGCAGTTCTTC.

This clonotype was detected ten times or more. CDR3 residues: CSARDLEGFNYGYTF. The CDR3 DNA reads as TGCAGTGCTAGAGATCTCGAAGGCTTTAACTATGGCTACACCTTC. The chain combines TRBV20-1 with TRBJ1-2; D gene uncertain. The CDR3 sequence is 15 residues long. Deletions cut 0 bases from V and 1 base from J, with 12 bases between. The germline V gene encodes CDR1 DFQATT and CDR2 SNEGSKA (reference sequence).

The table lists this clonotype with a few counts. A much larger clone is a single base away; this may be a read error. This sequence joins TRBV4-1 and TRBJ2-2, with 9 bases that match TRBD2. Unmatched junction bases numbered 8, after V lost 4 bases and J lost 2 bases. Germline values: CDR1 MGHRA, CDR2 YSYEKL. The CDR3 loop spans 17 amino acids. The CDR3 spells CASSRIGSGGNTGELFF. Here the CDR3 DNA reads TGCGCCAGCAGCCGCATCGGTAGCGGGGGAAACACCGGGGAGCTGTTTTTT.

This clonotype was seen ten or more times. The CDR3 loop is CASSQGGIAYEQYF. The CDR3 region has the DNA TGTGCCAGCAGCCAGGGAGGGATCGCGTACGAGCAGTACTTC. V gene TRBV3-1 combines with J gene TRBJ2-7, with 7 bases lining up with TRBD2. CDR3 length equals 14 residues. The J segment lost 4 bases and the V segment lost 3 bases, leaving 6 bases of the junction unmatched. Germline V lookup: CDR1 LGHDT, CDR2 YNNKEL (reference sequence).

This clonotype was counted many times. V usage is TRBV5-1 and J usage is TRBJ2-7; 15 nucleotides agree with TRBD2. This CDR3 has 16 residues. The V gene's germline CDR1 is SGHRS and CDR2 YFSETQ. The ends lost 3 bases at V and 1 base at J; junction bases unmatched: 2. Here the CDR3 reads CASSSGLAGGSYEQYF. CDR3 nucleotide sequence: TGCGCCAGCAGCTCAGGACTAGCGGGGGGGTCCTACGAGCAGTACTTC.

This chain links TRBV28 with TRBJ1-4; a weak D match, TRBD1 (5 bases). Trimming cost V 5 bases and J 4 bases, with 14 bases left between them. CDR3 length: 15 residues. Germline V CDR1 and CDR2: MDHEN, SYDVKM. The CDR3 DNA reads TGTGCCAGCAGTGAATCGGGACCGCTTAATGAAAAACTGTTTTTT. Protein sequence: CASSESGPLNEKLFF.

A few counts support this clonotype. A junction boundary mismatches the germline segment, possibly from a read error. The CDR3 region is CATSRGPQAGPNQQFF. As DNA, the CDR3 is TGTGCCACCAGCAGAGGTCCCCAGGCAGGGCCCAATCAGCAGTTCTTC. The genes are TRBV15 and TRBJ2-1; D perhaps matches TRBD1 (5 bases). Germline V gene sequence: CDR1 LNHNV, CDR2 YYDKDF (reference sequence). This CDR3 has 16 amino acids.

This clonotype occurred many times. The rearrangement joins TRBV6-1 to TRBJ1-2; D possibly corresponds to TRBD1 (6 bases). With 6 bases removed from V and 4 bases from J, the gap between germline ends came to 18 bases. The germline V gene encodes CDR1 MNHNS and CDR2 SASEGT. CDR3 length equals 15 residues. Here the CDR3 DNA reads TGTGCCAGCAGAGAGAGGGGGGCCGATGGCTATGGCTACACCTTC. Encoded protein: CASRERGADGYGYTF.

This clonotype was counted many times. The chain uses TRBV27 and TRBJ2-2; tentatively, D is TRBD1 (6 bases). V lost 11 bases, J lost 4 bases, and 20 bases lay in between. CDR3 length: 15 amino acids. Germline V gives CDR1 MNHEY, CDR2 SMNVEV (reference sequence). CDR3 residues: CASSSQGRGTGELFF. As DNA, the CDR3 is TGTGCCTCATCAAGCCAGGGGCGAGGCACCGGGGAGCTGTTTTTT.

The V gene is TRBV11-2, the J gene TRBJ2-1; D might be TRBD1 (7 bases). V was pared by 3 bases and J by 9 bases, with 18 bases between. CDR1 is SGHAT, CDR2 FQNNGV, per germline. The CDR3 totals 15 residues. The CDR3 nucleotides are TGTGCCAGCAGCTTCGGGCGCGGAGGGGGCAGTGAGCAGTTCTTC. Translation gives CASSFGRGGGSEQFF. Variable domain in full (rest from reference TRBV11-2 and TRBJ2-1): EAGVAQSPRYKIIEKRQSVAFWCNPISGHATLYWYQQILGQGPKLLIQFQNNGVVDDSQLPKDRFSAERLKGVDSTLKIQPAKLEDSAVYLCASSFGRGGGSEQFFGPGTRLTVL.

This clonotype was observed many times. The V and J genes are TRBV7-9 and TRBJ2-1; 8 nucleotides agree with TRBD1. Germline values: CDR1 SEHNR, CDR2 FQNEAQ (reference sequence). The CDR3 has 13 amino acids. After removal of 5 bases from V and 7 bases from J, the junction contained 4 bases not matched to a gene. The CDR3 DNA is TGTGCCAGCAGCGATTACAGGGGGAATGAGCAGTTCTTC. It codes for CASSDYRGNEQFF.

This clonotype was recorded many times. The chain recombines TRBV3-1 with TRBJ2-1, with TRBD2 identical over 9 bases. There are 18 residues in the CDR3. V lost 4 bases to trimming and J lost 5 bases; unmatched junction nucleotides: 15. Germline assignment: CDR1 LGHDT and CDR2 YNNKEL (reference sequence). CDR3 sequence: CASSPGLAGMIGHNEQFF. The CDR3 nucleotides are TGTGCCAGCAGCCCTGGGCTAGCGGGAATGATTGGCCACAATGAGCAGTTCTTC.

Ten or more counts support this clonotype. The rearrangement links TRBV12-3 or TRBV12-4 to TRBJ1-5; TRBD1 might be the D (5 bases). CDR3 length: 14 residues. The V end was cut by 6 bases, the J end by 0 bases, with 9 bases between. DNA of the CDR3: TGTGCCAGCAGGGCCGGGACTAGCAATCAGCCCCAGCATTTT. It encodes CASRAGTSNQPQHF.

The V call is TRBV11-2, the J call TRBJ1-4; 8 bases agree with TRBD1. Germline loops: CDR1 SGHAT, CDR2 FQNNGV. The junction had 4 bases not matched to a gene; V was cut back by 4 bases and J by 6 bases. This CDR3 spans 14 amino acids. CDR3 sequence (DNA): TGTGCCAGCAGCTCCGGACAGGGTGATGAAAAACTGTTTTTT. Translation gives CASSSGQGDEKLFF.

This clonotype showed up many times. In DNA, the CDR3 is TGTGCCAGCAGCTCCCCTAGGGCGAGGGACACCTTTTCCTACGAGCAGTACTTC. Protein product: CASSSPRARDTFSYEQYF. The rearrangement links TRBV11-3 to TRBJ2-7; maybe TRBD1 (6 bases). CDR1 is SGHNT, CDR2 YENEEA, per germline. The germline V and J ends were trimmed by 4 bases and 1 base, with 23 bases remaining between them. This CDR3 spans 18 amino acids.

V and J are TRBV19 and TRBJ2-7, with 9 nucleotides matching TRBD2. The CDR3 extends over 16 amino acids. CDR1 is LNHDA, CDR2 SQIVND, per germline (reference sequence). V gave up 3 bases and J gave up 4 bases; unmatched junction bases: 10. The CDR3 DNA follows: TGTGCCAGTAGTATGGATCAGGCGGGAGGGACGTACGAGCAGTACTTC. Translated: CASSMDQAGGTYEQYF.

This clonotype was recorded at least ten times. The genes are TRBV15 and TRBJ2-5; possible D gene TRBD1, 5 bases. Trimming removed 0 bases from V and 5 bases from J, with 13 bases in between. The germline gives CDR1 LNHNV, CDR2 YYDKDF (reference sequence). The CDR3 extends over 15 amino acids. Here the CDR3 DNA reads TGTGCCACCAGCAGAGATTTCGGACATCTGGAGACCCAGTACTTC. Translation: CATSRDFGHLETQYF.